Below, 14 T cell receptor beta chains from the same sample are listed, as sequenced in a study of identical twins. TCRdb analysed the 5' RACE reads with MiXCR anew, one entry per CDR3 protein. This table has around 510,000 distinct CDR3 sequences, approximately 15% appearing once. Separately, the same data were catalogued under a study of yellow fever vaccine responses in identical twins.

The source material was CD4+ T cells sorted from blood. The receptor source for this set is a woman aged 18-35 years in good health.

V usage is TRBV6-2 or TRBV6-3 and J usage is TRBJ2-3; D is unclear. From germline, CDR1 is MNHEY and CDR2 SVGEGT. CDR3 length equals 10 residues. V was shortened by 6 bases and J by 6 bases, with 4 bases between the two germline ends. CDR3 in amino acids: CASRQDTQYF. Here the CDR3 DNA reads TGTGCCAGCAGACAGGATACGCAGTATTTT.

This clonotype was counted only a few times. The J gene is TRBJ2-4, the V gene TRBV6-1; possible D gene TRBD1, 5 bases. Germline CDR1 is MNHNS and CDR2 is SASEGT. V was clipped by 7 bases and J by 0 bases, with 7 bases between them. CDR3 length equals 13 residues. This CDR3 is CASTDRAKNIQYF. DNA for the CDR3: TGTGCCAGCACTGACAGAGCCAAAAACATTCAGTACTTC.

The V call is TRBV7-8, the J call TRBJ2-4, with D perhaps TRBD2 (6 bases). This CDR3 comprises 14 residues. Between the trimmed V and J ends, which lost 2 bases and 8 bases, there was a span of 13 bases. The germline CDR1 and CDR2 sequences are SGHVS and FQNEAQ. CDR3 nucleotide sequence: TGTGCCAGCAGCTTAAGGCTAGGAGGGGACATTCAGTACTTC. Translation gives CASSLRLGGDIQYF.

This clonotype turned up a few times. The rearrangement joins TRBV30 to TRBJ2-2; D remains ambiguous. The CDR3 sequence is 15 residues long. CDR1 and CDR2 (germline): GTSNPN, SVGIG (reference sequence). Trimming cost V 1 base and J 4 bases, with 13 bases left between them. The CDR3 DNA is TGTGCCTGGAGTGCTTTAGAAAAGATCACCGGGGAGCTGTTTTTT. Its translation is CAWSALEKITGELFF.

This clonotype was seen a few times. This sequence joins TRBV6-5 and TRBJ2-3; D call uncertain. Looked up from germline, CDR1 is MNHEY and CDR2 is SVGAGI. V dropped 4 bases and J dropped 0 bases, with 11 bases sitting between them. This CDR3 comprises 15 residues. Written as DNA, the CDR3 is TGTGCCAGCAGTTCTTACGGGCCGAGCACAGATACGCAGTATTTT. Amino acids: CASSSYGPSTDTQYF.

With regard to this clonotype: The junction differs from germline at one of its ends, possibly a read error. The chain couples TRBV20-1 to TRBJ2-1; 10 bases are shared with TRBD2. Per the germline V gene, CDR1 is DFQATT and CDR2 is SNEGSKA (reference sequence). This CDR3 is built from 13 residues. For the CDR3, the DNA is TGCAGTGCTAGAGCCCCAGGACTAGCGGTCAAACTCTTC. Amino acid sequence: CSARAPGLAVKLF.

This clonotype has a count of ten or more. CDR3 sequence reads: CASSLALAGTGELFF. The CDR3 coding sequence is TGCGCCAGCAGCTTGGCTCTAGCAGGCACCGGGGAGCTGTTTTTT. The rearrangement joins TRBV5-1 to TRBJ2-2; a possible D gene is TRBD2 (5 bases). The germline CDR1 and CDR2 sequences are SGHRS and YFSETQ. The CDR3 consists of 15 residues. The germline V and J ends were trimmed by 0 bases and 4 bases, with 10 bases remaining between them.

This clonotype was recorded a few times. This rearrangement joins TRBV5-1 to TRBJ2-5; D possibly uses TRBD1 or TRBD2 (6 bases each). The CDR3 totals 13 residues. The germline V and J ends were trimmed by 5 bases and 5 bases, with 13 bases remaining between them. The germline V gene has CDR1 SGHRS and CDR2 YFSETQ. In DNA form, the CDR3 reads TGCGCCAGCAGGGGGGGCACCCAGGAGACCCAGTACTTC. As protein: CASRGGTQETQYF.

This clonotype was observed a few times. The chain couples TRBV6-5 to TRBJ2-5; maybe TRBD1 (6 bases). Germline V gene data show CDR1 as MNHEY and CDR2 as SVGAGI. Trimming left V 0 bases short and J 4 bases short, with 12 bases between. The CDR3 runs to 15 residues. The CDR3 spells CASSYSAGGGETQYF. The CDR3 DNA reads TGTGCCAGCAGTTACTCGGCTGGGGGCGGAGAGACCCAGTACTTC.

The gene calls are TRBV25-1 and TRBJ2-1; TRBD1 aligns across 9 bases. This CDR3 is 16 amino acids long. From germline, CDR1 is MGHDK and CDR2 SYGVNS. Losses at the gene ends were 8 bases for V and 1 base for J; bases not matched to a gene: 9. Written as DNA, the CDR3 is TGTGCCAGCCCACCCCCACAGGGGGCTTCCTACAATGAGCAGTTCTTC. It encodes CASPPPQGASYNEQFF.

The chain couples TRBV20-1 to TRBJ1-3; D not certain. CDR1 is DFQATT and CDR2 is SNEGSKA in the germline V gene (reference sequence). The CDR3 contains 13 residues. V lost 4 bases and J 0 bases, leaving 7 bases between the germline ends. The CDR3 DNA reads TGCAGTGCTAACCCGTACTCTGGAAACACCATATATTTT. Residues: CSANPYSGNTIYF.

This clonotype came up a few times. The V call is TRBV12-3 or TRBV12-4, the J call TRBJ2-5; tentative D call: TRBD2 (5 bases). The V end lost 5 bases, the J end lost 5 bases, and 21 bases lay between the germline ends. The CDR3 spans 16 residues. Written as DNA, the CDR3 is TGTGCCAGCAGTCCGGAAGAGGCCGAGGGAGAGGAGACCCAGTACTTC. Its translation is CASSPEEAEGEETQYF.

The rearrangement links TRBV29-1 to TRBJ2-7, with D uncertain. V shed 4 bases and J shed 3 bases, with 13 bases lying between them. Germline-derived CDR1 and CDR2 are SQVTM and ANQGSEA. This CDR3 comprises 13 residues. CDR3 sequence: CSVVSGIIYEQYF. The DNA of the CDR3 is TGCAGCGTTGTATCGGGTATCATCTACGAGCAGTACTTC.

This CDR3 is CASNETPITPTQYF. The CDR3 DNA reads as TGCGCCAGCAACGAAACCCCCATCACCCCGACCCAGTACTTC. The chain couples TRBV5-1 to TRBJ2-5; D not certain. Trimming removed 6 bases from V and 7 bases from J, with 19 bases in between. This CDR3 is built from 14 residues. Germline V lookup: CDR1 SGHRS, CDR2 YFSETQ.